Below are 20 T cell receptor beta chains sequenced from a single sample in a study of T cells in Graves' hyperthyroidism and ophthalmopathy. Amplification of TCR beta CDR3 regions was performed using RNA transcripts as template. The study used the HTBI primer set for a first-round RT-PCR of the TCR CDR3. TCRdb re-derived calls from the multiplex PCR reads in MiXCR, one entry per CDR3 protein. In the table there are nearly 750,000 distinct CDR3 sequences, approximately 40% of which are singletons. The sequenced sample was blood. The receptor set was obtained from a woman in her 40s with Graves' hyperthyroidism.

On this clonotype: A read error is possible here, since a much larger clone lies one base away. The chain is built from TRBV12-3 or TRBV12-4 and TRBJ1-2, with D possibly being TRBD1 (5 bases). The CDR3 is 14 residues long. The CDR3, as DNA: TGTGCCACCAGCTCCGGGACGGCTAACTATGGCCACACCTTC. This translates into CATSSGTANYGHTF.

At least ten counts were recorded for this clonotype. The chain joins TRBV29-1 to TRBJ2-5; unclear D gene. Germline assignment: CDR1 SQVTM and CDR2 ANQGSEA. Trimming took 5 bases from V and 0 from J, leaving 13 bases between them. The CDR3 consists of 14 residues. The CDR3 DNA follows: TGCAGCGTTCAAGTGGCCAGGAACCAAGAGACCCAGTACTTC. This translates into CSVQVARNQETQYF.

CDR3 DNA: TGTGCCACCAGTGATTTCACGGCGGCGGGGGTCACCGGGGAGCTGTTTTTT. Its protein is CATSDFTAAGVTGELFF. The chain joins TRBV24-1 to TRBJ2-2; 7 nucleotides line up with TRBD2. J lost 4 bases, V lost 1 base, and 8 bases had no gene match. Germline loops: CDR1 KGHDR, CDR2 SFDVKD. This CDR3 spans 17 amino acids.

The chain links TRBV5-1 to TRBJ1-2; D is ambiguous. V was pared by 5 bases and J by 0 bases, with 11 bases between. This CDR3 region has 14 residues. Germline values: CDR1 SGHRS, CDR2 YFSETQ. This CDR3 reads CASRFSGSNYGYTF. CDR3 nucleotide sequence: TGCGCCAGCAGATTCTCAGGCTCTAACTATGGCTACACCTTC. Variable domain in full (rest from reference TRBV5-1 and TRBJ1-2): KAGVTQTPRYLIKTRGQQVTLSCSPISGHRSVSWYQQTPGQGLQFLFEYFSETQRNKGNFPGRFSGRQFSNSRSEMNVSTLELGDSALYLCASRFSGSNYGYTFGSGTRLTVV.

Turning to this clonotype: A much larger clone lies a single base off, so this may be a read error. This chain links TRBV2 with TRBJ1-5; TRBD1 might be the D (6 bases). CDR1 and CDR2 from the germline V gene are SNHLY and FYNNEI. V was cut by 6 bases and J by 4 bases, with 13 bases left in between. There are 14 residues in the CDR3. The CDR3 coding sequence is TGTGCCAGCAGGACAGGCCTTGGTAATCAGCCCCAGCATTTT. Translating gives CASRTGLGNQPQHF.

V gene TRBV9 combines with J gene TRBJ2-6; tentatively, D is TRBD1 (5 bases). This CDR3 has 16 residues. Germline V CDR1 and CDR2: SGDLS, YYNGEE. Trimming pared 7 bases from V and 1 base from J, leaving 15 bases between. The CDR3 DNA reads as TGTGCCAGCTCACCAACGACAGAATCTGGGGCCAACGTCCTGACTTTC. It codes for CASSPTTESGANVLTF.

This clonotype has only a few counts. The CDR3 loop reads CASSLPGTGVVDGYTF. CDR3 bases: TGTGCCAGCAGCTTACCCGGGACAGGGGTGGTAGATGGCTACACCTTC. The chain uses TRBV7-8 and TRBJ1-2; 10 positions agree with TRBD1. The CDR3 length is 16 residues. In germline, CDR1 is SGHVS, CDR2 FQNEAQ. Trimming took 2 bases from V and 6 from J; bases not matched to a gene: 9.

The V call is TRBV12-3 or TRBV12-4, the J call TRBJ1-1; TRBD1 matches 7 bases. This CDR3 comprises 15 residues. J gave up 0 bases and V 7 bases, and 8 bases lay outside the gene matches. The CDR3: CASTPYRGLNTEAFF. The CDR3 coding sequence is TGTGCCAGCACCCCGTACAGGGGCTTGAACACTGAAGCTTTCTTT.

This clonotype was recorded at least ten times. This chain joins TRBV10-3 and TRBJ1-2; D is undetermined. V was trimmed by 7 bases and J by 2 bases, leaving 14 bases between them. CDR1 is ENHRY and CDR2 is SYGVKD in the germline V gene. The CDR3 loop spans 14 amino acids. CDR3 bases: TGTGCCATCACGGCGGGAGCCCAAAACTATGGCTACACCTTC. This gives the protein CAITAGAQNYGYTF.

This clonotype appeared a few times. This chain connects TRBV29-1 to TRBJ1-4, with 9 bases matching TRBD1. The length of the CDR3 is 13 residues. Germline assignment: CDR1 SQVTM and CDR2 ANQGSEA. V shed 7 bases, J shed 6 bases, and the junction held 6 bases outside the gene matches. CDR3 region: CSALRDRDEKLFF. As DNA, the CDR3 is TGCAGCGCCCTCCGGGACAGGGATGAAAAACTGTTTTTT. Variable domain in full (rest from reference TRBV29-1 and TRBJ1-4): SAVISQKPSRDICQRGTSLTIQCQVDSQVTMMFWYRQQPGQSLTLIATANQGSEATYESGFVIDKFPISRPNLTFSTLTVSNMSPEDSSIYLCSALRDRDEKLFFGSGTQLSVL.

In this sample, this clonotype turned up many times. This rearrangement joins TRBV19 to TRBJ2-7; no clear D. V lost 3 bases, J lost 3 bases, and 12 bases lay in between. This CDR3 has 14 amino acids. The germline CDR1 and CDR2 sequences are LNHDA and SQIVND (reference sequence). The CDR3 loop is CASSITATNYEQYF. The DNA of the CDR3 is TGTGCCAGTAGTATCACCGCCACCAACTACGAGCAGTACTTC.

This clonotype was observed a few times. The chain employs TRBV29-1 and TRBJ2-7; 11 bases are a match to TRBD1. The CDR3 totals 13 residues. The V gene's germline CDR1 is SQVTM and CDR2 ANQGSEA. Losses at the gene ends were 4 bases for V and 4 bases for J; bases not matched to a gene: 3. DNA for the CDR3: TGCAGCGTTGGGGACAGGGGGAGATACGAGCAGTACTTC. Translated, it gives CSVGDRGRYEQYF.

The V call is TRBV19, the J call TRBJ1-2; 8 positions agree with TRBD1. The CDR3 is 14 amino acids. The V gene end was trimmed by 6 bases and the J gene end by 6 bases; junction bases not matched to a gene: 9. CDR1 is LNHDA and CDR2 is SQIVND in the germline V gene (reference sequence). The CDR3 sequence: CASRRTGPEDGYTF. The CDR3 bases are TGTGCCAGTAGGAGGACAGGGCCCGAGGATGGCTACACCTTC. The full variable domain, rest sourced from reference TRBV19 and TRBJ1-2, is DGGITQSPKYLFRKEGQNVTLSCEQNLNHDAMYWYRQDPGQGLRLIYYSQIVNDFQKGDIAEGYSVSREKKESFPLTVTSAQKNPTAFYLCASRRTGPEDGYTFGSGTRLTVV.

This clonotype was seen only a few times. The J gene is TRBJ1-1, the V gene TRBV19; 7 bases match TRBD1. This CDR3 is built from 13 residues. Germline V gene sequence: CDR1 LNHDA, CDR2 SQIVND (reference sequence). Trimming at V came to 4 bases and at J to 8 bases, leaving 7 bases not matched to a gene. CDR3 sequence: CASSTNRQGEAFF. The DNA of the CDR3 is TGTGCCAGTAGTACCAACCGACAGGGCGAAGCTTTCTTT.

Many counts were recorded for this clonotype. At one boundary the junction diverges from the germline segment, which might be a read error. CDR3 nucleotides: TGCAGTGCTCGAGAGGCCCCCCGGGCCTTGGGCAATTCACCCCTCCACTTT. Translated: CSAREAPRALGNSPLHF. The chain has TRBV20-1 and TRBJ1-6; D gene uncertain. The CDR3 has 17 residues. Per germline, CDR1 DFQATT and CDR2 SNEGSKA (reference sequence).

This clonotype has only a few counts. The gene calls are TRBV7-8 and TRBJ1-1; 7 nucleotides align to TRBD1. CDR1 SGHVS and CDR2 FQNEAQ come from the germline V gene. Losses at the gene ends were 6 bases for V and 1 base for J; bases not matched to a gene: 8. The CDR3 sequence is 15 residues long. CDR3 DNA: TGTGCCAGCAGTCCCCACCAGGGGGGGAACACTGAAGCTTTCTTT. Amino acid sequence: CASSPHQGGNTEAFF.

V usage is TRBV12-3 or TRBV12-4 and J usage is TRBJ2-5; D might be TRBD2 (7 bases). V was clipped by 8 bases and J by 11 bases, with 21 bases between them. The CDR3 contains 13 residues. CDR3 nucleotides: TGTGCCAGCGGGGGGGCCATGGCAGATACGCAGTACTTC. Protein sequence: CASGGAMADTQYF.

As DNA, the CDR3 is TGTGCCGGGGCCTCTAGCGGGGAAGAGACCCAGTACTTC. Translation: CAGASSGEETQYF. The chain employs TRBV7-9 and TRBJ2-5, with 9 positions matching TRBD2. This CDR3 contains 13 residues. Germline CDR1 and CDR2: SEHNR and FQNEAQ (reference sequence). Losses at the gene ends were 11 bases for V and 3 bases for J; bases not matched to a gene: 7.

This clonotype was recorded at least ten times. This chain connects TRBV10-3 to TRBJ2-5, with D possibly being TRBD1 or TRBD2 (5 bases each). Germline values: CDR1 ENHRY, CDR2 SYGVKD. V lost 4 bases, J lost 2 bases, and 11 bases lay in between. CDR3 length equals 14 residues. CDR3 coding DNA: TGTGCCATCAGTGTAGGGACCGGGCAAGAGACCCAGTACTTC. Translating gives CAISVGTGQETQYF.

The sample holds many counts of this clonotype. The genes are TRBV7-8 and TRBJ1-1; D unresolved. The CDR3 is 13 residues long. Germline V gives CDR1 SGHVS, CDR2 FQNEAQ. Trimming took off 7 bases at V and 3 bases at J, with 12 bases between the two ends. The CDR3 loop is CASTNPTDTEAFF. The CDR3 DNA reads TGTGCCAGCACCAACCCCACGGACACTGAAGCTTTCTTT.